This passage covers 8 T cell receptor beta chains from one sample sequenced in a study of blood T cell repertoires in COVID-19. The assay was immunoSEQ multiplex PCR, and TCRdb's table has in-frame clones only and misses some. The table has about 90,000 clones, 81% seen once. The sample taken for sequencing was peripheral blood. These receptors were obtained from a human donor in a cohort sampled during active COVID-19.

A few counts support this clone. The chain carries TRBV14 and TRBJ1-2; D is ambiguous. CDR3 length equals 14 residues. CDR1 SGHDN and CDR2 FVKESK come from the germline V gene. Trimming pared 1 base from V and 4 bases from J, leaving 10 bases between. The DNA for the CDR3 is TGTGCCAGCAGCCAAGTGGGCCAGGTCTATGGCTACACCTTC. It yields the protein CASSQVGQVYGYTF.

The chain uses TRBV20-1 and TRBJ2-2; TRBD2 might be the D (6 bases). The CDR3 is made up of 12 amino acids. Trimming left V 3 bases short and J 6 bases short, with 8 bases between. Germline lookup yields CDR1 DFQATT and CDR2 SNEGSKA (reference sequence). The CDR3 nucleotides are TGCAGTGCTAGTCGGGGGTCCGGGGAGCTGTTTTTT. Protein sequence: CSASRGSGELFF.

A note on this clone: The junction differs from germline at one of its ends, possibly a read error. The chain joins TRBV24-1 to TRBJ2-2; 10 bases match TRBD1. The CDR3 spans 16 residues. Per germline, CDR1 KGHDR and CDR2 SFDVKD. This CDR3 is CATSHFGTGVTGELFF. Written as DNA, the CDR3 is TGTGCCACCAGTCATTTTGGGACAGGGGTCACCGGGGAGCTGTTTTTT.

The CDR3: CASGVGTSGDTDTQYF. For the CDR3, the DNA is TGTGCTAGTGGCGTGGGGACTAGCGGGGACACAGATACGCAGTATTTT. This chain connects TRBV12-5 to TRBJ2-3, with 13 bases aligning to TRBD2. Germline V gives CDR1 LGHNT, CDR2 FRNRAP. V was clipped by 6 bases and J by 2 bases; unmatched bases: 5. CDR3 size: 16 residues.

This chain uses TRBV6-5 with TRBJ1-3, with D uncertain. There are 12 residues in the CDR3. Germline V gene sequence: CDR1 MNHEY, CDR2 SVGAGI. The V end was cut by 8 bases, the J end by 0 bases, with 5 bases between. The CDR3 DNA reads TGTGCCAGCGGCAGCTCTGGAAACACCATATATTTT. It codes for CASGSSGNTIYF.

J is TRBJ1-2 and V is TRBV7-2, with TRBD1 as a possible D gene (5 bases). The V end was cut by 5 bases, the J end by 3 bases, with 16 bases between. The germline CDR1 and CDR2 sequences are SGHTA and FQGNSA. This CDR3 contains 15 residues. The DNA of the CDR3 is TGTGCCAGCAGCGCGGGACCCCGAAAGGACTATGGCTACACCTTC. Translating gives CASSAGPRKDYGYTF.

The CDR3 protein is CASSDLPREETQYF. DNA of the CDR3: TGTGCCAGCAGTGATCTACCGAGGGAAGAGACCCAGTACTTC. V usage is TRBV2 and J usage is TRBJ2-5; a weak D match, TRBD2 (5 bases). The CDR3 length is 14 residues. Germline values: CDR1 SNHLY, CDR2 FYNNEI. The germline V and J ends were trimmed by 3 bases and 3 bases, with 11 bases remaining between them.

The CDR3 loop is CASSESRGRENIQYF. Here the CDR3 DNA reads TGCGCCAGCAGTGAGTCCAGGGGGCGCGAAAACATTCAGTACTTC. The chain has TRBV10-1 and TRBJ2-4, with 8 bases lining up with TRBD1. After removal of 0 bases from V and 5 bases from J, the junction contained 3 bases not matched to a gene. Looked up from germline, CDR1 is WNHNN and CDR2 is SYGVQD (reference sequence). This CDR3 has 15 residues.